This T cell receptor beta chain was captured in a study of cytomegalovirus exposure and HLA in healthy donors. The PCR was carried out with 60 Vbeta primers and 13 Jbeta primers. The method was immunoSEQ multiplex PCR; TCRdb's version includes in-frame clones alone and lacks a portion of them. Recorded for this sample: 70,000 to 100,000 clones. The sequence was collected from a girl aged 10 to 17 in good health and CMV-seropositive. What was sequenced was PBMCs.

Here the CDR3 DNA reads TGTGCCAGCAGCTCGACCGGGTTGGGGACCCAGTACTTC. It specifies CASSSTGLGTQYF. The chain employs TRBV7-9 and TRBJ2-5; no definite D call. This CDR3 has 13 residues. V gave up 4 bases and J gave up 7 bases, with 13 bases separating them. Germline CDR1 SEHNR, CDR2 FQNEAQ (reference sequence). Supplemented by reference TRBV7-9 and TRBJ2-5, the full variable domain reads DTGVSQNPRHKITKRGQNVTFRCDPISEHNRLYWYRQTLGQGPEFLTYFQNEAQLEKSRLLSDRFSAERPKGSFSTLEIQRTEQGDSAMYLCASSSTGLGTQYFGPGTRLLVL.